This TCR beta chain was identified in a study of T cells in Graves' hyperthyroidism and ophthalmopathy. Study-wide context: Before treatment of any kind, peripheral blood was taken at initial diagnosis.

Amplified regions were TCR beta CDR3 sequences from RNA transcripts. The study used the HTBI primer set for a first-round RT-PCR of the TCR CDR3. Using its own MiXCR run on the multiplex PCR reads, TCRdb lists one record per CDR3 protein. The sample lists 300,000 to 450,000 distinct CDR3 sequences; 17% were seen once. This clonotype was seen at least ten times. Its antigen remains unidentified. The V and J ends lost 1 base and 4 bases respectively, with 7 bases between them. The CDR3 consists of 12 residues. CDR1 is DFQATT, CDR2 SNEGSKA, per germline (reference sequence). Study results and limitations: Peripheral blood also featured most of the thyroid clonotypes expanded above 0.001. The model anticipated ophthalmopathy a median approximately six months pre-onset.

Every diagnosis used clinical symptoms, serum thyroxine and TRAb, thyroid ultrasound and orbital computed tomography. The sequence derives from a woman aged 30 to 39 with Graves' hyperthyroidism that later progressed to Graves' ophthalmopathy. Sequenced input: blood. J is TRBJ2-5 and V is TRBV20-1; D is unclear. CDR3 bases: TGCAGTGCTAGAGGGCCATTAGAGACCCAGTACTTC. This sequence encodes CSARGPLETQYF.